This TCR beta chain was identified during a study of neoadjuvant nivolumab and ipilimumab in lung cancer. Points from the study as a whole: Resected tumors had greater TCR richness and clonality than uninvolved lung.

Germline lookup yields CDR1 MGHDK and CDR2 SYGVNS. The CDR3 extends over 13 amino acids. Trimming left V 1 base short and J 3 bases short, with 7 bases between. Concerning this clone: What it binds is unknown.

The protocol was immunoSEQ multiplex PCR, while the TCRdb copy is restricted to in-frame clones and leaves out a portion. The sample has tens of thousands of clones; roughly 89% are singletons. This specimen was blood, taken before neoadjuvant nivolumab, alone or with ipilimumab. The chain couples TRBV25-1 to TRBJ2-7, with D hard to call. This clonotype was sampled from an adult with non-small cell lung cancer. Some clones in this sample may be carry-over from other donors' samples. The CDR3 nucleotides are TGTGCCAGCAGTGAATCGAAGTTCTACGAGCAGTACTTC. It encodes CASSESKFYEQYF.